One sample yielded the 9 T cell receptor beta chains listed below, sequenced in a study of blood T cell repertoires in COVID-19. Libraries were prepared by immunoSEQ multiplex PCR; TCRdb keeps only in-frame clonotypes and omits some of them. In the table there are some 200,000 clones, 80% to 85% of which are singletons. The sequencing input was peripheral blood. The origin of the receptors is a woman aged 30 to 39 who had recovered from COVID-19.

This chain connects TRBV7-3 to TRBJ2-6; 12 nucleotides line up with TRBD1. Germline V CDR1 and CDR2: SGHTA, FQGTGA. V shed 7 bases and J 6 bases; nucleotides not matched to a gene: 19. This CDR3 spans 20 amino acids. The CDR3 coding sequence is TGTGCCAGCATCCCTCCCCCGGGGGGACAGGGGGCGGGGGAGGCCAACGTCCTGACTTTC. It codes for CASIPPPGGQGAGEANVLTF. The whole variable domain, filled in from reference TRBV7-3 and TRBJ2-6, reads GAGVSQTPSNKVTEKGKYVELRCDPISGHTALYWYRQSLGQGPEFLIYFQGTGAADDSGLPNDRFFAVRPEGSVSTLKIQRTERGDSAVYLCASIPPPGGQGAGEANVLTFGAGSRLTVL.

V is TRBV27 and J is TRBJ2-1, with 9 bases fitting TRBD1. CDR3 length: 18 amino acids. Germline CDR1 and CDR2: MNHEY and SMNVEV (reference sequence). V trimming: 4 bases; J trimming: 2 bases; junction bases outside the gene matches: 12. The CDR3 DNA reads as TGTGCCAGCAGTTCCTTTCGCGCCGGGACAGGGACCTACAATGAGCAGTTCTTC. It codes for CASSSFRAGTGTYNEQFF.

The chain links TRBV3-1 (or the pseudogene TRBV3-2) to TRBJ1-2; 7 bases are a match to TRBD1. The germline gives CDR1 LGHDT, CDR2 YNNKEL (reference sequence). The ends lost 2 bases at V and 6 bases at J; junction bases unmatched: 12. CDR3 size: 16 residues. The CDR3 is CASSQLTGTDSNGYTF. In DNA form, the CDR3 reads TGTGCCAGCAGCCAACTTACCGGGACAGATTCCAATGGCTACACCTTC.

This clone has just a few counts. This CDR3 reads CASSPEEDPNTEAFF. DNA for the CDR3: TGTGCCAGCTCACCTGAGGAGGATCCGAACACTGAAGCTTTCTTT. This chain connects TRBV18 to TRBJ1-1; D call uncertain. Germline CDR1 is KGHSH and CDR2 is LQKENI. CDR3 length: 15 residues. Between the trimmed V and J ends, which lost 3 bases and 1 base, there was a span of 12 bases.

The V call is TRBV4-1, the J call TRBJ1-1; D is perhaps TRBD1 (5 bases). Trimming cost V 3 bases and J 4 bases, with 12 bases left between them. The CDR3 contains 14 residues. Germline V lookup: CDR1 MGHRA, CDR2 YSYEKL. CDR3 amino acids: CASSQSGLGTEAFF. DNA of the CDR3: TGCGCCAGCAGCCAGTCAGGGTTGGGCACTGAAGCTTTCTTT.

V gene TRBV18 combines with J gene TRBJ2-3; D might be TRBD2 (5 bases). Germline CDR1 and CDR2: KGHSH and LQKENI. The ends were cut back, 5 bases at V and 4 bases at J, with 13 bases in the middle. The CDR3 contains 14 residues. CDR3 region: CASSSAGVADTQYF. CDR3 coding DNA: TGTGCCAGCTCATCTGCCGGGGTCGCAGATACGCAGTATTTT. Full variable domain (missing parts from reference TRBV18 and TRBJ2-3): NAGVMQNPRHLVRRRGQEARLRCSPMKGHSHVYWYRQLPEEGLKFMVYLQKENIIDESGMPKERFSAEFPKEGPSILRIQQVVRGDSAAYFCASSSAGVADTQYFGPGTRLTVL.

The sample holds one count of this clone. The chain couples TRBV30 to TRBJ2-7; TRBD1 agrees at 7 bases. CDR3 length: 15 amino acids. Germline V gene sequence: CDR1 GTSNPN, CDR2 SVGIG (reference sequence). J lost 6 bases, V lost 0 bases, and 11 bases had no gene match. For the CDR3, the DNA is TGTGCCTGGAGTGTAACCTGGGACAGAGTTGCCGAGCAGTACTTC. It encodes CAWSVTWDRVAEQYF.

The CDR3 here is CASSYSAGTTNNEQFF. The CDR3 DNA sequence: TGTGCCAGCAGCTACTCCGCCGGGACTACAAACAATGAGCAGTTCTTC. The J gene is TRBJ2-1, the V gene TRBV7-6, with TRBD2 identical over 7 bases. Per the germline V gene, CDR1 is SGHVS and CDR2 is FNYEAQ. This CDR3 contains 16 residues. The trim removed 4 bases at V and 5 bases at J, leaving 11 bases unmatched. Full variable domain (rest looked up from reference TRBV7-6 and TRBJ2-1): GAGVSQSPRYKVTKRGQDVALRCDPISGHVSLYWYRQALGQGPEFLTYFNYEAQQDKSGLPNDRFSAERPEGSISTLTIQRTEQRDSAMYRCASSYSAGTTNNEQFFGPGTRLTVL.

The rearrangement joins TRBV19 to TRBJ1-1; tentatively, D is TRBD1 (6 bases). V was trimmed by 4 bases and J by 0 bases, leaving 12 bases between them. The CDR3 length is 15 residues. Germline V gives CDR1 LNHDA, CDR2 SQIVND (reference sequence). The CDR3 nucleotides read TGTGCCAGTAGTAACTCCGGGACATTGAACACTGAAGCTTTCTTT. It specifies CASSNSGTLNTEAFF.